This T cell receptor beta chain stems from a study of identical twins. This clonotype was counted many times. The antigen is undetermined. Study-level results: While abundant cord blood beta clonotypes carried fewer insertions, memory repertoires showed no such pattern.

Germline CDR1 reads SEHNR; CDR2 reads FQNEAQ (reference sequence). Trimming took 5 bases from V and 12 from J, leaving 23 bases between them. The CDR3 runs 14 residues. A universal primer site was added by template switching, and unique molecular identifiers were carried by the cDNA. Via MiXCR, TCRdb re-called the 5' RACE reads, giving one row per CDR3 protein. The sample has about 290,000 distinct CDR3 sequences, roughly 9.7% seen once; the top ten hold about 7.1%. These data also formed part of another study, on yellow fever vaccine responses in identical twins.

This clonotype was obtained from a woman aged 18-29 years in good health. Material for sequencing was CD8+ T cells sorted from blood. V usage is TRBV7-9 and J usage is TRBJ2-7; possible D gene TRBD2, 6 bases. CDR3 amino acids: CASSLPGPTREVYF. The CDR3 DNA follows: TGTGCCAGCAGCCTGCCGGGTCCAACCAGGGAGGTGTACTTC.